This entry is about one TCR beta chain. No antigen is known for it. Germline lookup yields CDR1 LGHDT and CDR2 YNNKEL (reference sequence). The CDR3 sequence is 13 residues long. Trimming shortened V by 1 base and J by 5 bases, and 8 bases separated the two germline ends. This sample is part of a study of T cell responses to AZD1222 COVID-19 vaccine. General observations from the study: Researchers report vaccine-associated CD4 TCRs spanning spike, with dominance at 160-218 and 743-854. Donors skewed white British and female; clonal diversity was possibly underestimated. The peak T cell response came first, and repertoires were sampled only after it.

Profiling relied on immunoSEQ multiplex PCR, and the TCRdb table lists in-frame clones only, not all of them. In the table there are over 120,000 clones, roughly 89% of which are singletons. The sequence was obtained from an adult in good health. The J gene is TRBJ1-1, the V gene TRBV3-1 (or the pseudogene TRBV3-2); TRBD1 might be the D (5 bases). Sequences were derived from peripheral blood, sampled on day 0 of AZD1222 vaccination. Here the CDR3 reads CASSQVPGTEAFF. The CDR3 DNA follows: TGTGCCAGCAGCCAAGTGCCAGGGACTGAAGCTTTCTTT.